The entry below gives a single T cell receptor beta chain sequence along with its context. Antigen: not known. The data are from a study of T-cell memory formation after mild COVID-19. Overall study results and limits: The pre-infection memory compartment contained some responding clones, suggesting cross-reactive memory joined. Day 15 to 85 contracting clones showed balanced CD4/CD8; day 15 to 37 expanders favored CD4+.

V gave up 1 base and J gave up 5 bases; unmatched junction bases: 7. Germline-derived CDR1 and CDR2 are SGHDT and YYEEEE. This CDR3 comprises 15 residues. Using its own MiXCR run on the 5' RACE reads, TCRdb lists one record per CDR3 protein. The table lists approximately 300,000 distinct CDR3 sequences, around 8% of them singletons. Material: PBMCs or a T cell subset sorted from them (not recorded which). The sequence was collected from a man between 18 and 35 years old who had mild COVID-19 (a few samples of this study predate the infection). Cell type and time point are not known. V is TRBV5-6 and J is TRBJ2-5; TRBD2 matches 8 bases. The CDR3 DNA is TGTGCCAGCAGCTTGATTGCGGGGGGCCAGGAGACCCAGTACTTC. Residues: CASSLIAGGQETQYF.